Presented here are 2 T cell receptor beta chains from one specimen sequenced in a study of blood T cell repertoires in COVID-19. Generated by immunoSEQ multiplex PCR, the TCRdb table keeps only in-frame clones and is missing some. Of 95,000 to 150,000 clones in the sample, 85% were seen once. Input material: peripheral blood. The source of these receptors is a man older than 75 with acute or convalescent COVID-19.

There are a few counts of this clone. The V and J genes are TRBV5-4 and TRBJ2-1; no clear D gene. Trimming left V 2 bases short and J 7 bases short, with 7 bases between. The length of the CDR3 is 12 residues. CDR1 is SGHNT, CDR2 YYREEE, per germline (reference sequence). The CDR3 sequence: CASSLSKNEQFF. The CDR3 DNA reads as TGTGCCAGCAGCTTATCTAAGAATGAGCAGTTCTTC.

The chain links TRBV29-1 to TRBJ2-7, with 12 bases aligning to TRBD1. CDR1 SQVTM and CDR2 ANQGSEA come from the germline V gene. The CDR3 loop spans 14 amino acids. J lost 9 bases, V lost 0 bases, and 6 bases had no gene match. CDR3 nucleotide sequence: TGCAGCGTTGAAGATCGGGGACAGGGGGCCGGGCAGTACTTC. It encodes CSVEDRGQGAGQYF.